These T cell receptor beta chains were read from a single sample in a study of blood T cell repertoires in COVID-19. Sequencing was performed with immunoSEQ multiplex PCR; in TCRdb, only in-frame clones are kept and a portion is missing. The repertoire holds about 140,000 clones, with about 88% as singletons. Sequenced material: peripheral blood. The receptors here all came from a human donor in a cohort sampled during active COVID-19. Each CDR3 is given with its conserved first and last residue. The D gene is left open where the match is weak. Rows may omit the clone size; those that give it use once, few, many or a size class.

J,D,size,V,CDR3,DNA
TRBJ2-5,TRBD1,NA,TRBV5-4,CASSSTAGTGRETQYF,TGTGCCAGCAGCTCAACCGCCGGGACAGGGAGGGAGACCCAGTACTTC
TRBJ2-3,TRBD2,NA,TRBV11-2,CASSLGTSGRAADTQYF,TGTGCCAGCAGCTTAGGGACTAGCGGGAGGGCCGCAGATACGCAGTATTTT
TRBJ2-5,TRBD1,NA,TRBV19,CASSPTGAQETQYF,TGTGCCAGTAGTCCGACAGGGGCCCAAGAGACCCAGTACTTC
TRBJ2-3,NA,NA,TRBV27,CASRGRGRGTDTQYF,TGTGCCAGCAGGGGGCGGGGCCGGGGAACAGATACGCAGTATTTT
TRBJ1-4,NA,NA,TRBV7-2,CASSSSTREKLFF,TGTGCCAGCAGCTCATCTACTCGGGAAAAACTGTTTTTT
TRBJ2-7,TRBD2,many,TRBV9,CASSAREGTYEQYF,TGTGCCAGCAGCGCGCGGGAGGGTACCTACGAGCAGTACTTC
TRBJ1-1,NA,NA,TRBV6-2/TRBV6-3,CASSYGGHLNTEAFF,TGTGCCAGCAGTTATGGGGGACACCTGAACACTGAAGCTTTCTTT
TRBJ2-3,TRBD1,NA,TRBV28,CASNDGSQGGADTQYF,TGTGCCAGCAACGATGGATCACAGGGGGGAGCAGATACGCAGTATTTT
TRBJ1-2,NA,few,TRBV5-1,CASSLDRADYGYTF,TGCGCCAGCAGCTTGGACAGGGCCGACTATGGCTACACCTTC
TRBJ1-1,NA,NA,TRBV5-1,CASSLGQKGDTEAFF,TGCGCCAGCAGCTTGGGACAGAAAGGGGACACTGAAGCTTTCTTT
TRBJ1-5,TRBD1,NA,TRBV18,CASSQGAGQPQHF,TGTGCCAGCTCACAGGGGGCCGGTCAGCCCCAGCATTTT
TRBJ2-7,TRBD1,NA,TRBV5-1,CASSGTGPYEQYF,TGCGCCAGCAGCGGGACAGGGCCCTACGAGCAGTACTTC
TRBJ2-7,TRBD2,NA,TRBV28,CASSLWAGGGGAYEQYF,TGTGCCAGCAGTTTATGGGCGGGAGGTGGGGGAGCCTACGAGCAGTACTTC
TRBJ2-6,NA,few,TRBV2,CASSGGAGANVLTF,TGTGCCAGCAGTGGAGGTGCTGGGGCCAACGTCCTGACTTTC
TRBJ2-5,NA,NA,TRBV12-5,CASGSTDSNQETQYF,TGTGCTAGTGGTTCCACTGACAGCAACCAAGAGACCCAGTACTTC
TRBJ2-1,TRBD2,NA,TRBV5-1,CASSPEGGLGGLAASNEQFF,TGCGCCAGCAGCCCGGAGGGAGGGCTGGGCGGACTAGCGGCATCCAATGAGCAGTTCTTC
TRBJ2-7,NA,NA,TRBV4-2,CASSQEALSSYEQYF,TGTGCCAGCAGCCAAGAAGCATTGAGCTCCTACGAGCAGTACTTC
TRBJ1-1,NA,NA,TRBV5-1,CASSGNFGENTEAFF,TGCGCCAGCAGCGGCAATTTCGGGGAGAACACTGAAGCTTTCTTT
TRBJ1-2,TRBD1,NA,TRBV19,CASRLGQDPNGYTF,TGTGCCAGTAGATTAGGACAGGATCCTAATGGCTACACCTTC
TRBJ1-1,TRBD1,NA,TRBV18,CASSPFGTANTEAFF,TGTGCCAGCTCACCATTCGGGACAGCTAACACTGAAGCTTTCTTT
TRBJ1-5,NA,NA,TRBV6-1,CASSEAGGARQPQHF,TGTGCCAGCAGTGAAGCAGGAGGGGCCAGGCAGCCCCAGCATTTT
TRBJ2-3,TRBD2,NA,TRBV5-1,CASSSLTSGGASDTQYF,TGCGCCAGCAGCTCCTTGACTAGCGGGGGGGCATCGGATACGCAGTATTTT
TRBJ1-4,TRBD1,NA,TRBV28,CASSSDRGVGNEKLFF,TGTGCCAGCAGTTCGGACAGGGGAGTCGGTAATGAAAAACTGTTTTTT
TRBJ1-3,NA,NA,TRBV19,CASRGPGERNTIYF,TGTGCCAGTAGGGGACCGGGGGAAAGAAACACCATATATTTT
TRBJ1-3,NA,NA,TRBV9,CASSVGLISGNTIYF,TGTGCCAGCAGCGTAGGTCTTATCTCTGGAAACACCATATATTTT
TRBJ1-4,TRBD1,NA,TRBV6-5,CASTSGGQTNEKLFF,TGTGCCAGCACCTCAGGGGGCCAGACTAATGAAAAACTGTTTTTT
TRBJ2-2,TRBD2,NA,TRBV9,CASSVASGRVNTGELFF,TGTGCCAGCAGCGTAGCTAGCGGGAGGGTGAACACCGGGGAGCTGTTTTTT
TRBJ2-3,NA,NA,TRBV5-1,CASRGGWDTDTQYF,TGCGCCAGCAGAGGGGGTTGGGACACAGATACGCAGTATTTT
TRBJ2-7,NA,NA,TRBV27,CASRPDSLLYEQYF,TGTGCCAGCAGGCCGGACAGTTTATTGTACGAGCAGTACTTC
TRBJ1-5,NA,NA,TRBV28,CAIRDARGAPQPQHF,TGTGCCATCCGTGACGCCCGCGGGGCCCCCCAGCCCCAGCATTTT
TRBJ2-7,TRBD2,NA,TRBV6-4,CASVSGAGATYEQYF,TGTGCCAGCGTGTCCGGAGCGGGGGCCACCTACGAGCAGTACTTC
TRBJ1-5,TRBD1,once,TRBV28,CASSLWTGGNQPQHF,TGTGCCAGCAGTTTGTGGACAGGGGGCAATCAGCCCCAGCATTTT
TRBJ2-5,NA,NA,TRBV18,CASSPSTGWETQYF,TGTGCCAGCTCACCGTCAACAGGGTGGGAGACCCAGTACTTC
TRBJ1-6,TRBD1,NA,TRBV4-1,CASSQEGGTGLNSPLHF,TGCGCCAGCAGCCAAGAAGGCGGGACAGGGCTGAATTCACCCCTCCACTTT
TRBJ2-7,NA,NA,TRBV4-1,CASSQDPNEGRYEQYF,TGCGCCAGCAGCCAAGATCCAAATGAGGGCAGGTACGAGCAGTACTTC
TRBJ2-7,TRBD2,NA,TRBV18,CASSPGTSGRHEQYF,TGTGCCAGCTCGCCAGGGACTAGCGGGAGACACGAGCAGTACTTC
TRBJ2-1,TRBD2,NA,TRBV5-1,CASSSSGGYNEQFF,TGCGCCAGCAGCTCTAGCGGGGGATACAATGAGCAGTTCTTC
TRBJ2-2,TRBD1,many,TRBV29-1,CSVLTGAYTGELFF,TGCAGCGTTTTGACAGGGGCCTACACCGGGGAGCTGTTTTTT
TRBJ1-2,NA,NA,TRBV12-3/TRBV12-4,CASSLQYGYTF,TGTGCCAGCAGTTTACAGTATGGCTACACCTTC
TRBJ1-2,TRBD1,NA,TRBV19,CAGGDRGYGYTF,TGTGCCGGTGGGGACAGGGGCTATGGCTACACCTTC
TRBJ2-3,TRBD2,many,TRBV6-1,CASSDLAGGGDTQYF,TGTGCCAGCAGTGACCTAGCGGGGGGAGGGGATACGCAGTATTTT
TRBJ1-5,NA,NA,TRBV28,CASSSGYSNQPQHF,TGTGCCAGCAGTTCAGGTTATAGCAATCAGCCCCAGCATTTT
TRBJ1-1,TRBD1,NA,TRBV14,CASSQDPLFRQGNTEAFF,TGTGCCAGCAGCCAAGATCCCTTGTTTCGACAGGGGAACACTGAAGCTTTCTTT
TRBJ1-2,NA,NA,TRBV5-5,CASSLALSPLRDYTF,TGTGCCAGCAGCTTGGCCCTCAGCCCTCTGAGGGACTACACCTTC
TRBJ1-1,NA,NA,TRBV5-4,CASSTPGYRTDTEAFF,TGTGCCAGCAGCACCCCAGGGTACCGAACGGACACTGAAGCTTTCTTT
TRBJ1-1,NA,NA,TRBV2,CASERTALNTEAFF,TGTGCCAGCGAGAGGACAGCCTTAAACACTGAAGCTTTCTTT
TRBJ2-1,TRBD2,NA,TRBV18,CASSPSSGRNEQFF,TGTGCCAGCTCACCTTCTAGCGGGAGAAATGAGCAGTTCTTC
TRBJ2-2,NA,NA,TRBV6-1,CASSEGGGEGTGELFF,TGTGCCAGCAGTGAGGGGGGAGGAGAGGGCACCGGGGAGCTGTTTTTT
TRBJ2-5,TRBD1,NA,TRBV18,CASSWDRTQETQYF,TGTGCCAGCTCATGGGACAGGACGCAAGAGACCCAGTACTTC
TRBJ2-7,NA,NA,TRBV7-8,CASSLGSGVHEQYF,TGTGCCAGCAGCTTAGGGTCAGGGGTCCACGAGCAGTACTTC
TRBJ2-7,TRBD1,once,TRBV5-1,CASSDRDRGRYEQYF,TGCGCCAGCAGCGACCGGGACAGGGGGCGGTACGAGCAGTACTTC
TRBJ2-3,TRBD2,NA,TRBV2,CASRRTSSLTDTQYF,TGTGCCAGCAGGAGGACTAGCAGCCTCACAGATACGCAGTATTTT
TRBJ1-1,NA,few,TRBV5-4,CASSPVRGGDTEAFF,TGTGCCAGCAGCCCCGTTAGGGGAGGGGACACTGAAGCTTTCTTT
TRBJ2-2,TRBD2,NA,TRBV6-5,CASRASGTNTGELFF,TGTGCCAGCAGAGCTAGCGGGACAAACACCGGGGAGCTGTTTTTT
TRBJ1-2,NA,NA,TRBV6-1,CASSERRGTNYGYTF,TGTGCCAGCAGTGAACGTCGGGGGACTAACTATGGCTACACCTTC